Presented here are 16 T cell receptor beta chains from one specimen sequenced in a study of post-analysis software for immune sequencing data. Broader study findings: Compared with controls, patients had more of 4 to 6 TRBV segments, including TRBV5-6, TRBV5-1 and TRBV20-1.

Unique molecular identifiers tagged the TCR beta cDNA libraries. TCRdb re-called the PCR reads with MiXCR, one entry per CDR3 protein. The profile shows about 540,000 distinct CDR3 sequences, roughly 34% of them singletons. These receptors lack a known antigen. The specimen was blood. These receptors originate from a girl under 18 with multiple sclerosis.

The table lists this clonotype with a few counts. The chain combines TRBV7-2 with TRBJ2-3, with D unresolved. The V end lost 5 bases, the J end lost 7 bases, and 19 bases lay between the germline ends. The CDR3 sequence is 15 residues long. The V gene's germline CDR1 is SGHTA and CDR2 FQGNSA. CDR3 bases: TGTGCCAGCAGCGACCTGCCTCTTCTGCGAAATACGCAGTATTTT. Its translation: CASSDLPLLRNTQYF.

Ten or more counts support this clonotype. The J gene is TRBJ2-1, the V gene TRBV20-1; TRBD1 aligns across 9 bases. With V trimmed by 7 bases and J by 2 bases, 12 bases remained unmatched. The length of the CDR3 is 16 residues. Germline-derived CDR1 and CDR2 are DFQATT and SNEGSKA (reference sequence). For the CDR3, the DNA is TGCAGTGGCCAAAGGATCACAGGGGGCGCCTACAATGAGCAGTTCTTC. Protein sequence: CSGQRITGGAYNEQFF.

The sample holds many counts of this clonotype. The rearrangement links TRBV3-1 to TRBJ2-7, with D possibly being TRBD1 or TRBD2 (6 bases each). Trimming stripped 6 bases from V and 2 bases from J, with 14 bases between. This CDR3 contains 14 residues. CDR1 is LGHDT, CDR2 YNNKEL, per germline (reference sequence). The CDR3 protein is CASSYTRGAYEQYF. CDR3 DNA sequence: TGTGCCAGCAGTTACACGAGGGGGGCCTACGAGCAGTACTTC.

This clonotype has more than one count but fewer than ten. This CDR3 is CASSLAGARAEAFF. The CDR3, as DNA: TGCGCCAGCAGCTTGGCCGGGGCGAGGGCTGAAGCTTTCTTT. V and J are TRBV5-1 and TRBJ1-1; a possible D gene is TRBD1 (5 bases). With 0 bases removed from V and 6 bases from J, the gap between germline ends came to 12 bases. This CDR3 has 14 residues. Germline CDR1 and CDR2: SGHRS and YFSETQ.

V is TRBV4-1 and J is TRBJ2-4, with D hard to call. The J call may be faulty, since TRBJ2-7 better matches the DNA end. The CDR3 contains 17 residues. CDR1 and CDR2 from the germline V gene are MGHRA and YSYEKL. Written as DNA, the CDR3 is TGCGCCAGCAGCCAAGGAAGAAGAGATAACTCCTCCTACGAGCAGTACTTC. Translated: CASSQGRRDNSSYEQYF.

The rearrangement joins TRBV2 to TRBJ1-2, with 10 bases identical to TRBD1. V shed 4 bases, J shed 4 bases, and the junction held 9 bases outside the gene matches. CDR3 length: 16 residues. Germline V gene lookup returns CDR1 SNHLY and CDR2 FYNNEI. CDR3 nucleotides: TGTGCCAGCAGTGTCTTCCCGGGACAGGGGTCCTATGGCTACACCTTC. Amino acids: CASSVFPGQGSYGYTF. The variable domain in full, completed from reference TRBV2 and TRBJ1-2, reads EPEVTQTPSHQVTQMGQEVILRCVPISNHLYFYWYRQILGQKVEFLVSFYNNEISEKSEIFDDQFSVERPDGSNFTLKIRSTKLEDSAMYFCASSVFPGQGSYGYTFGSGTRLTVV.

The genes are TRBV4-1 and TRBJ2-1; the match to TRBD2 covers 11 bases. The CDR3 has 19 amino acids. The germline gives CDR1 MGHRA, CDR2 YSYEKL. Trimming took 0 bases from V and 3 from J; bases not matched to a gene: 10. CDR3 sequence reads: CASSQDAGSSGGSYNEQFF. The CDR3 nucleotides are TGCGCCAGCAGCCAAGATGCGGGGTCTAGCGGGGGGAGCTACAATGAGCAGTTCTTC.

This clonotype showed up just a few times. The chain couples TRBV25-1 to TRBJ1-2, with 7 bases fitting TRBD1. V lost 2 bases, J lost 0 bases, and 6 bases stayed unmatched. The CDR3 length is 16 residues. Looked up from germline, CDR1 is MGHDK and CDR2 is SYGVNS. The DNA of the CDR3 is TGTGCCAGCAGTGAACCCGGGCAGGGGGCTAACTATGGCTACACCTTC. It is translated as CASSEPGQGANYGYTF.

V usage is TRBV6-5 and J usage is TRBJ1-2; D possibly corresponds to TRBD1 (6 bases). Between the trimmed V and J ends, which lost 5 bases and 5 bases, there was a span of 12 bases. The CDR3 covers 13 residues. Germline values: CDR1 MNHEY, CDR2 SVGAGI. For the CDR3, the DNA is TGTGCCAGCAGTCCTACAGGGAGTTATGGCTACACCTTC. Protein product: CASSPTGSYGYTF.

The chain recombines TRBV7-9 with TRBJ1-2; the match to TRBD1 covers 8 bases. The junction had 9 bases not matched to a gene; V was cut back by 5 bases and J by 4 bases. The CDR3 is 15 amino acids. Germline loops: CDR1 SEHNR, CDR2 FQNEAQ (reference sequence). CDR3 nucleotides: TGTGCCAGCAGCCCTCGGACAGGGTACCCCTATGGCTACACCTTC. Its protein product is CASSPRTGYPYGYTF.

There are a few counts of this clonotype. The chain combines TRBV14 with TRBJ2-1, with 9 bases matching TRBD2. Germline assignment: CDR1 SGHDN and CDR2 FVKESK. The CDR3 has 16 amino acids. Losses at the gene ends were 6 bases for V and 2 bases for J; bases not matched to a gene: 8. The DNA for the CDR3 is TGTGCCAGCAGGTATAGCGGGGGCTTCACCTACAATGAGCAGTTCTTC. Its protein product is CASRYSGGFTYNEQFF.

A remark on this clonotype: Possible read error: a much larger clone is one base away. V is TRBV11-1 and J is TRBJ2-1; 8 bases are a match to TRBD1. Germline CDR1 is SGHAT and CDR2 is FQDESV (reference sequence). CDR3 length equals 14 residues. The CDR3 DNA sequence: TGTGCCAGCAGCAGGACAGGGAACTACAATGAGCGGTTCTTC. Protein sequence: CASSRTGNYNERFF.

A note on this clonotype: Relative to the germline gene, one junction end is altered; a read error may explain this. V and J are TRBV29-1 and TRBJ2-3, with D hard to call. Germline V gene lookup returns CDR1 SQVTM and CDR2 ANQGSEA. This CDR3 is built from 12 residues. CDR3 nucleotides: TGCAGCACTCGACTTAGCACAGATACGCGGTATTTT. Protein: CSTRLSTDTRYF.

This clonotype showed up just a few times. The chain couples TRBV20-1 to TRBJ2-7; no clear D. CDR1 and CDR2 from the germline V gene are DFQATT and SNEGSKA (reference sequence). Trimming left V 2 bases short and J 5 bases short, with 4 bases between. The CDR3 runs 10 residues. CDR3 loop: CSARLDEQYF. CDR3 nucleotide sequence: TGCAGTGCTAGATTGGACGAGCAGTACTTC.

This clonotype occurred a few times. The chain has TRBV5-6 and TRBJ1-1; a possible D gene is TRBD1 (5 bases). This CDR3 spans 14 amino acids. V gave up 2 bases and J gave up 5 bases, with 13 bases separating them. Germline loops: CDR1 SGHDT, CDR2 YYEEEE. The CDR3 spells CASSFWGIRTEAFF. CDR3 DNA: TGTGCCAGCAGCTTCTGGGGGATCAGGACTGAAGCTTTCTTT.

The CDR3, as DNA: TGCAGTGCTAGCGGGGGACTAGCGGACTACAATGAGCAGTTCTTC. Protein product: CSASGGLADYNEQFF. This chain joins TRBV20-1 and TRBJ2-1; TRBD2 agrees at 11 bases. Germline V gene sequence: CDR1 DFQATT, CDR2 SNEGSKA (reference sequence). The CDR3 extends over 15 amino acids. The ends lost 3 bases at V and 3 bases at J; junction bases unmatched: 4.